The clone carrying this T cell receptor (beta chain) has just a few counts. The antigen remains undetermined. These data are taken from a study of T cells in Graves' hyperthyroidism and ophthalmopathy. General study results and limits: By a 13 V-J model, ophthalmopathy was set apart from stable hyperthyroidism. Most clonotypes expanded in thyroid above 0.001 were likewise present in blood. Onset of ophthalmopathy came a median roughly 6.4 months after the model predicted it.

Uncontrolled infection, other autoimmune disease, pregnancy or lactation excluded patients. Amplification of TCR beta CDR3 regions used RNA as the template. The TCR CDR3 first-round RT-PCR relied on the HTBI primer set. MiXCR, run by TCRdb on the multiplex PCR reads, gives a single entry per CDR3 protein. The sample shows about 250,000 distinct CDR3 sequences, over 20% of them seen only once. Germline V gives CDR1 ENHRY, CDR2 SYGVKD. V shed 6 bases, J shed 7 bases, and the junction held 9 bases outside the gene matches. The CDR3 is made up of 15 amino acids. The chain carries TRBV10-3 and TRBJ2-2; 9 positions agree with TRBD1. The receptor was isolated from a woman between 40 and 50 years old with Graves' ophthalmopathy. The sample was blood. CDR3 coding DNA: TGTGCCATCAGCAGAGGACAGGGGACGGTCGGGGAGCTGTTTTTT. It yields the protein CAISRGQGTVGELFF.